The 20 T cell receptor beta chains below all came from one sample that was sequenced in a study of beta chain features in type 1 diabetes. These receptors' antigens are unknown. Study-level findings and limits: Within each of all four CD4+ subsets, Type 1 diabetes patients had TCRB CDR3s that were moderately but significantly shorter.

The isolated RNA, all of it, was reverse transcribed, so expressed TCRB transcripts were what got sequenced. Sequencing used immunoSEQ multiplex PCR; TCRdb keeps in-frame clones, though not all of them. The sample records hundreds of thousands of clones, 11% to 15% being singletons. Sequenced material: naive CD4+ T cells from blood. The receptors stem from a man younger than 30 with type 1 diabetes.

The rearrangement uses TRBV5-1 and TRBJ2-5; D ambiguous. In germline, CDR1 is SGHRS, CDR2 YFSETQ. V lost 6 bases, J lost 4 bases, and 4 bases lay in between. This CDR3 comprises 10 residues. CDR3 sequence (DNA): TGCGCCAGCAACGGAGAGACCCAGTACTTC. It translates to CASNGETQYF.

The DNA of the CDR3 is TGTGCCAGCAGTTTAGTGGCAGGGAAAGGCTACACCTTC. Translating it yields CASSLVAGKGYTF. The chain uses TRBV27 and TRBJ1-2; TRBD1 is a possible D gene (5 bases). Trimming stripped 2 bases from V and 8 bases from J, with 12 bases between. This CDR3 has 13 amino acids. From germline, CDR1 is MNHEY and CDR2 SMNVEV (reference sequence).

This clone showed up just a few times. This chain uses TRBV2 with TRBJ2-5; D not resolved. Per the germline V gene, CDR1 is SNHLY and CDR2 is FYNNEI. This CDR3 comprises 14 residues. Trimming took off 10 bases at V and 2 bases at J, with 17 bases between the two ends. In DNA form, the CDR3 reads TGTGCCACCGCGGCGTCTCTGGGACAAGAGACCCAGTACTTC. Translated, it gives CATAASLGQETQYF.

This clone has a handful of counts. The V and J genes are TRBV25-1 and TRBJ2-7; a weak D match, TRBD1 (6 bases). With 4 bases removed from V and 3 bases from J, the gap between germline ends came to 10 bases. This CDR3 has 13 residues. The germline CDR1 and CDR2 sequences are MGHDK and SYGVNS. The CDR3 region has the DNA TGTGCCAGCAGTGTGCAACAGGGCTACGAGCAGTACTTC. Residues: CASSVQQGYEQYF.

The chain links TRBV4-2 to TRBJ1-4; D unresolved. Germline CDR1 reads LGHNA; CDR2 reads YNFKEQ. With 5 bases removed from V and 8 bases from J, the gap between germline ends came to 24 bases. The CDR3 is made up of 17 amino acids. The CDR3 spells CASSVLRRQSSLEKLFF. DNA of the CDR3: TGTGCCAGCAGCGTCCTCAGAAGGCAGTCTTCACTCGAAAAACTGTTTTTT.

The gene calls are TRBV5-4 and TRBJ1-2; the D is unclear. The germline V gene has CDR1 SGHNT and CDR2 YYREEE (reference sequence). The CDR3 covers 14 residues. Trimming took 7 bases from V and 3 from J, leaving 16 bases between them. CDR3 sequence: CASRRVPEDYGYTF. The CDR3 DNA reads TGTGCCAGCCGGCGGGTCCCGGAGGACTATGGCTACACCTTC.

The chain combines TRBV4-1 with TRBJ2-2; D remains unclear. The germline V gene encodes CDR1 MGHRA and CDR2 YSYEKL. V lost 4 bases and J 4 bases, leaving 7 bases between the germline ends. This CDR3 has 13 amino acids. In nucleotides, the CDR3 is TGCGCCAGCAGCCGGACGGCCACCGGGGAGCTGTTTTTT. This gives the protein CASSRTATGELFF.

There are a few counts of this clone. The rearrangement links TRBV28 to TRBJ2-7; 7 bases are a match to TRBD2. Germline CDR1 reads MDHEN; CDR2 reads SYDVKM. The CDR3 is 13 residues long. With V trimmed by 8 bases and J by 2 bases, 6 bases remained unmatched. The CDR3 loop is CASAAGSAYEQYF. The CDR3 DNA is TGTGCCAGCGCAGCGGGGTCCGCCTACGAGCAGTACTTC.

This clone was detected only a few times. The chain recombines TRBV30 with TRBJ2-5, with TRBD2 as a possible D gene (5 bases). Germline CDR1 reads GTSNPN; CDR2 reads SVGIG (reference sequence). The CDR3 consists of 14 residues. The ends were cut back, 0 bases at V and 3 bases at J, with 11 bases in the middle. The CDR3 region is CAWSVGHGKETQYF. In DNA, the CDR3 is TGTGCCTGGAGTGTTGGGCACGGGAAAGAGACCCAGTACTTC.

This chain connects TRBV19 to TRBJ2-2; maybe TRBD1 (5 bases). The germline gives CDR1 LNHDA, CDR2 SQIVND (reference sequence). V was clipped by 1 base and J by 4 bases, with 13 bases between them. The CDR3 has 16 amino acids. The CDR3 protein is CASSIGGGASTGELFF. As DNA, the CDR3 is TGTGCCAGTAGTATAGGGGGCGGAGCGAGCACCGGGGAGCTGTTTTTT.

This clone turned up a few times. V usage is TRBV5-1 and J usage is TRBJ2-7; perhaps TRBD1 as D (6 bases). Germline V gene sequence: CDR1 SGHRS, CDR2 YFSETQ. V dropped 1 base and J dropped 1 base, with 9 bases sitting between them. CDR3 length equals 14 residues. CDR3 protein: CASSLTRGSYEQYF. Here the CDR3 DNA reads TGCGCCAGCAGCTTGACCAGGGGTTCCTACGAGCAGTACTTC.

The V gene is TRBV5-1, the J gene TRBJ2-5; D may match TRBD1 or TRBD2 (5 bases each). CDR3 size: 16 residues. Germline V gene sequence: CDR1 SGHRS, CDR2 YFSETQ. V was shortened by 4 bases and J by 5 bases, with 21 bases between the two germline ends. CDR3 DNA: TGCGCCAGCAGCGCCGGAGGACAAGGCTTGAAGGAGACCCAGTACTTC. Encoded protein: CASSAGGQGLKETQYF.

This clone showed up just a few times. The rearrangement joins TRBV4-3 to TRBJ2-1, with a possible D match to TRBD2 (7 bases). The CDR3 loop spans 16 amino acids. V shed 1 base and J shed 5 bases, with 15 bases lying between them. Per germline, CDR1 LGHNA and CDR2 YSLEER. CDR3 sequence: CASSQAGGPSHNEQFF. As DNA, the CDR3 is TGCGCCAGCAGCCAAGCGGGGGGCCCGAGTCACAATGAGCAGTTCTTC.

The chain employs TRBV15 and TRBJ2-7, with 7 nucleotides matching TRBD2. The J segment lost 0 bases and the V segment lost 4 bases, leaving 3 bases of the junction unmatched. Germline CDR1 is LNHNV and CDR2 is YYDKDF (reference sequence). This CDR3 is 14 amino acids long. CDR3: CATSNRDYSYEQYF. The CDR3, as DNA: TGTGCCACCAGCAACCGGGACTACTCCTACGAGCAGTACTTC. Based on the CDR3 plus reference TRBV15 and TRBJ2-7, the full variable domain is DAMVIQNPRYQVTQFGKPVTLSCSQTLNHNVMYWYQQKSSQAPKLLFHYYDKDFNNEADTPDNFQSRRPNTSFCFLDIRSPGLGDTAMYLCATSNRDYSYEQYFGPGTRLTVT.

This clone was seen a handful of times. V gene TRBV7-2 combines with J gene TRBJ2-3; 8 nucleotides align to TRBD2. V gave up 1 base and J gave up 6 bases; unmatched junction bases: 6. This CDR3 contains 15 residues. Germline CDR1 SGHTA, CDR2 FQGNSA. CDR3 region: CASSLVGSGKDTQYF. CDR3 nucleotides: TGTGCCAGCAGCTTAGTTGGTAGCGGGAAGGATACGCAGTATTTT.

The V and J genes are TRBV7-9 and TRBJ2-7, with 8 bases matching TRBD1. V shed 5 bases and J 2 bases; nucleotides not matched to a gene: 14. The germline gives CDR1 SEHNR, CDR2 FQNEAQ (reference sequence). The CDR3 extends over 17 amino acids. The CDR3 loop is CASSPRPTGTGPYEQYF. CDR3 DNA: TGTGCCAGCAGCCCGAGACCGACCGGGACAGGACCCTACGAGCAGTACTTC. The complete variable domain, with remaining parts taken from reference TRBV7-9 and TRBJ2-7, reads DTGVSQNPRHKITKRGQNVTFRCDPISEHNRLYWYRQTLGQGPEFLTYFQNEAQLEKSRLLSDRFSAERPKGSFSTLEIQRTEQGDSAMYLCASSPRPTGTGPYEQYFGPGTRLTVT.

The chain links TRBV7-2 to TRBJ2-7; 7 nucleotides align to TRBD1. CDR1 and CDR2 from the germline V gene are SGHTA and FQGNSA. The CDR3 consists of 13 residues. Losses at the gene ends were 4 bases for V and 6 bases for J; bases not matched to a gene: 6. The CDR3 loop is CASSSRDRSEQYF. The CDR3, as DNA: TGTGCCAGCAGCTCTCGGGACAGAAGCGAGCAGTACTTC.

This clone came up a few times. The rearrangement links TRBV7-9 to TRBJ2-2; 8 bases map to TRBD2. The ends lost 5 bases at V and 6 bases at J; junction bases unmatched: 11. Germline V gene lookup returns CDR1 SEHNR and CDR2 FQNEAQ (reference sequence). The length of the CDR3 is 16 residues. The CDR3 region has the DNA TGTGCCAGCAGCCGCAGGGGACTAGAGGGAGCCGGGGAGCTGTTTTTT. Encoded protein: CASSRRGLEGAGELFF.

This clone turned up a few times. The chain is built from TRBV29-1 and TRBJ2-2; D tentatively reads TRBD1 or TRBD2 (5 bases each). The CDR3 contains 11 residues. V was cut by 7 bases and J by 5 bases, with 8 bases left in between. In germline, CDR1 is SQVTM, CDR2 ANQGSEA. The CDR3, as DNA: TGCAGCGGGGGGATGACCGGGGAGCTGTTTTTT. Residues: CSGGMTGELFF.

In this sample, this clone turned up a few times. J is TRBJ2-1 and V is TRBV6-1; a possible D gene is TRBD1 (6 bases). This CDR3 region has 13 residues. Trimming shortened V by 2 bases and J by 9 bases, and 11 bases separated the two germline ends. Per germline, CDR1 MNHNS and CDR2 SASEGT. The DNA for the CDR3 is TGTGCCAGCAGTGAACGGGGCAGGGGTGAGCAGTTCTTC. Translation: CASSERGRGEQFF.